These 27 T cell receptor beta chains were sequenced from one sample in a study of cytomegalovirus exposure and HLA in healthy donors. Both 60 Vbeta primers and 13 Jbeta primers went into the PCR. Clones were read by immunoSEQ multiplex PCR, and TCRdb kept only the in-frame ones, dropping some. The repertoire holds tens of thousands of clones, with approximately 65% as singletons. The material sequenced was PBMCs. These TCRs come from a male donor in good health and CMV-seropositive.

This sequence joins TRBV28 and TRBJ1-1, with D possibly being TRBD1 (5 bases). Trimming took off 3 bases at V and 4 bases at J, with 15 bases between the two ends. From germline, CDR1 is MDHEN and CDR2 SYDVKM. This CDR3 has 15 amino acids. The CDR3 spells CASSFKDGQGTEAFF. CDR3 DNA: TGTGCCAGCAGTTTTAAGGACGGCCAGGGCACTGAAGCTTTCTTT.

The chain has TRBV10-3 and TRBJ1-1; 9 positions agree with TRBD1. Germline V CDR1 and CDR2: ENHRY, SYGVKD. The CDR3 totals 16 residues. J was trimmed by 5 bases and V by 0 bases; bases with no gene match: 7. The CDR3 loop reads CAISESGADRGTEAFF. CDR3 sequence (DNA): TGTGCCATCAGTGAGTCAGGAGCCGACAGGGGGACTGAAGCTTTCTTT.

This CDR3 is CASSPLPTSNEQYF. CDR3 sequence (DNA): TGTGCCAGCTCACCATTACCGACTAGTAACGAGCAGTACTTC. The chain employs TRBV18 and TRBJ2-7, with D tentatively TRBD2 (6 bases). This CDR3 has 14 residues. V gave up 2 bases and J gave up 5 bases, with 13 bases separating them. Germline V gene sequence: CDR1 KGHSH, CDR2 LQKENI.

This clone appeared a few times. This rearrangement joins TRBV12-2 to TRBJ1-5; TRBD1, the table's D call, was not compared with the DNA. TRBV12-2 is designated a pseudogene. The length of the CDR3 is 15 residues. This chain's CDR3 is CASRLVGQGPQPQHF. As DNA, the CDR3 is TGTGCAAGTCGCTTAGTGGGACAGGGGCCCCAGCCCCAGCATTTT.

The rearrangement uses TRBV5-6 and TRBJ2-6; 7 bases are shared with TRBD2. The CDR3 length is 17 residues. The V gene's germline CDR1 is SGHDT and CDR2 YYEEEE. Germline trimming cut 2 bases from V and 0 bases from J; bases unmatched to any gene: 5. The CDR3 loop is CASSLGLDPSGANVLTF. The CDR3 nucleotides are TGTGCCAGCAGCTTAGGACTAGACCCCTCTGGGGCCAACGTCCTGACTTTC.

J is TRBJ2-5 and V is TRBV4-3, with D possibly being TRBD2 (5 bases). The last part of the DNA fits TRBJ2-7 better; the J call may be wrong. The germline V gene encodes CDR1 LGHNA and CDR2 YSLEER. The CDR3 runs 15 residues. DNA of the CDR3: TGCGCCAGCAGCCAAGATACGTCGGGAACCTACGAGCAGTACTTC. As protein: CASSQDTSGTYEQYF.

By share, this clone ranks as medium-sized. The chain uses TRBV6-5 and TRBJ2-6, with no clear D. The germline V and J ends were trimmed by 6 bases and 0 bases, with 6 bases remaining between them. Germline V CDR1 and CDR2: MNHEY, SVGAGI. The CDR3 is 14 amino acids. CDR3 amino acids: CASSLFSGANVLTF. DNA of the CDR3: TGTGCCAGCAGCCTATTCTCTGGGGCCAACGTCCTGACTTTC.

The chain recombines TRBV4-2 with TRBJ2-2; possible D gene TRBD1, 6 bases. Looked up from germline, CDR1 is LGHNA and CDR2 is YNFKEQ. The CDR3 extends over 15 amino acids. V lost 4 bases and J 7 bases, leaving 16 bases between the germline ends. This CDR3 reads CASSPLLQGNGELFF. DNA for the CDR3: TGTGCCAGCAGCCCTCTGCTCCAGGGGAACGGGGAGCTGTTTTTT.

This clone was counted between two and nine times. One end of the junction does not line up with germline, which may come from a read error. The J gene is TRBJ1-1, the V gene TRBV11-2; D is uncertain. Germline loops: CDR1 SGHAT, CDR2 FQNNGV. The CDR3 runs to 15 residues. The CDR3 reads CASNLGPGMNTEAFF. CDR3 sequence (DNA): TGTGCCAGCAACTTAGGGCCGGGGATGAACACTGAAGCTTTCTTT.

The V gene is TRBV7-9, the J gene TRBJ1-3; 7 nucleotides agree with TRBD1. The CDR3 sequence is 17 residues long. Germline CDR1 SEHNR, CDR2 FQNEAQ (reference sequence). V was pared by 6 bases and J by 0 bases, with 11 bases of the junction left unmatched. CDR3 amino acids: CASREPGTVTSGNTIYF. In nucleotides, the CDR3 is TGTGCCAGCAGAGAGCCCGGGACAGTCACCTCTGGAAACACCATATATTTT.

The chain recombines TRBV2 with TRBJ2-3, with TRBD2 identical over 9 bases. This CDR3 is 14 amino acids long. The junction had 8 bases not matched to a gene; V was cut back by 8 bases and J by 5 bases. CDR1 and CDR2 (germline): SNHLY, FYNNEI. CDR3 in DNA: TGTGCCAGCGGGCTAGCGGGGAATGTAGATACGCAGTATTTT. It encodes CASGLAGNVDTQYF.

The chain links TRBV7-6 to TRBJ1-2, with D perhaps matching TRBD1 (5 bases). CDR1 is SGHVS and CDR2 is FNYEAQ in the germline V gene. This CDR3 has 15 residues. V was trimmed by 5 bases and J by 2 bases, leaving 15 bases between them. The CDR3 region is CASSAGQIGNYGYTF. The CDR3 DNA sequence: TGTGCCAGCAGCGCCGGACAAATCGGCAACTATGGCTACACCTTC.

The chain is built from TRBV19 and TRBJ2-1, with 7 nucleotides matching TRBD1. Germline trimming cut 6 bases from V and 10 bases from J; bases unmatched to any gene: 9. CDR3 length: 13 amino acids. Per the germline V gene, CDR1 is LNHDA and CDR2 is SQIVND (reference sequence). CDR3 nucleotides: TGTGCCAGTAGAAGGACGGGGACAGAGGAGCAGTTCTTC. Protein product: CASRRTGTEEQFF.

V is TRBV7-8 and J is TRBJ1-3, with D unclear. The germline V and J ends were trimmed by 1 base and 6 bases, with 13 bases remaining between them. The CDR3 is 15 residues long. The germline gives CDR1 SGHVS, CDR2 FQNEAQ. In DNA form, the CDR3 reads TGTGCCAGCAGCTTAGACGGGGATAGAACAAACACCATATATTTT. This encodes CASSLDGDRTNTIYF.

J is TRBJ2-3 and V is TRBV2; tentatively, D is TRBD2 (6 bases). V was pared by 7 bases and J by 4 bases, with 9 bases between. The CDR3 runs 12 residues. The germline gives CDR1 SNHLY, CDR2 FYNNEI. The CDR3 loop reads CASNAGPDTQYF. The CDR3 DNA reads TGTGCCAGCAACGCGGGGCCAGATACGCAGTATTTT. The full variable domain, its missing parts supplied by reference TRBV2 and TRBJ2-3, is EPEVTQTPSHQVTQMGQEVILRCVPISNHLYFYWYRQILGQKVEFLVSFYNNEISEKSEIFDDQFSVERPDGSNFTLKIRSTKLEDSAMYFCASNAGPDTQYFGPGTRLTVL.

The chain joins TRBV2 to TRBJ2-7, with D maybe TRBD1 (6 bases). From germline, CDR1 is SNHLY and CDR2 FYNNEI. V shed 11 bases and J shed 0 bases, with 17 bases lying between them. The CDR3 is 14 amino acids. In DNA form, the CDR3 reads TGTGCCGGCGTGGGGGCGGCGAGCTCCTACGAGCAGTACTTC. This translates into CAGVGAASSYEQYF.

The rearrangement links TRBV9 to TRBJ2-1, with a tentative D call TRBD2 (5 bases). Deletions cut 0 bases from V and 10 bases from J, with 8 bases between. Germline lookup yields CDR1 SGDLS and CDR2 YYNGEE. The CDR3 extends over 12 amino acids. CDR3 protein: CASSVGSGEQFF. CDR3 DNA sequence: TGTGCCAGCAGCGTAGGAAGCGGAGAGCAGTTCTTC.

This clone was picked up one time. The chain uses TRBV19 and TRBJ1-1; the D gene is possibly TRBD1 (6 bases). V was clipped by 2 bases and J by 4 bases, with 11 bases between them. The CDR3 extends over 14 amino acids. The V gene's germline CDR1 is LNHDA and CDR2 SQIVND (reference sequence). The CDR3 protein is CASSIRQGITEAFF. The DNA for the CDR3 is TGTGCCAGTAGTATAAGGCAGGGGATCACTGAAGCTTTCTTT.

In its sample, this clone was seen a few times. V gene TRBV19 combines with J gene TRBJ1-3; D is uncertain. CDR3 size: 14 residues. V gave up 4 bases and J gave up 0 bases, with 7 bases separating them. CDR1 is LNHDA, CDR2 SQIVND, per germline (reference sequence). The CDR3 DNA reads as TGTGCCAGTAGTAATATCGTCTCTGGAAACACCATATATTTT. Its translation is CASSNIVSGNTIYF.

This sequence joins TRBV15 and TRBJ2-1; D not certain. V was trimmed by 1 base and J by 10 bases, leaving 11 bases between them. The CDR3 has 13 amino acids. Per germline, CDR1 LNHNV and CDR2 YYDKDF (reference sequence). The CDR3 reads CATSRGYRSEQFF. CDR3 nucleotide sequence: TGTGCCACCAGCAGAGGCTACCGGAGCGAGCAGTTCTTC.

The chain employs TRBV5-1 and TRBJ1-3; D is perhaps TRBD1 (6 bases). This CDR3 spans 17 amino acids. Between the trimmed V and J ends, which lost 4 bases and 3 bases, there was a span of 20 bases. CDR1 and CDR2 (germline): SGHRS, YFSETQ. CDR3 sequence reads: CASSPQGNHVYGNTIYF. The CDR3 nucleotides are TGCGCCAGCAGCCCGCAGGGGAATCACGTATATGGAAACACCATATATTTT. Filled out from reference TRBV5-1 and TRBJ1-3, the complete variable domain reads KAGVTQTPRYLIKTRGQQVTLSCSPISGHRSVSWYQQTPGQGLQFLFEYFSETQRNKGNFPGRFSGRQFSNSRSEMNVSTLELGDSALYLCASSPQGNHVYGNTIYFGEGSWLTVV.

The chain has TRBV5-1 and TRBJ2-1, with D possibly TRBD1 on 6 matching bases. CDR1 is SGHRS and CDR2 is YFSETQ in the germline V gene. This CDR3 contains 12 residues. V was shortened by 4 bases and J by 13 bases, with 15 bases between the two germline ends. The CDR3 coding sequence is TGCGCCAGCAGCCTTGTCTGGGACACCCAGTTCTTC. Translating it yields CASSLVWDTQFF.

The chain links TRBV19 to TRBJ1-1; 10 nucleotides line up with TRBD1. CDR1 and CDR2 from the germline V gene are LNHDA and SQIVND (reference sequence). Trimming removed 6 bases from V and 4 bases from J; junction bases left unmatched: 8. The CDR3 has 15 residues. DNA for the CDR3: TGTGCCAGTAGGTGGGACAGGGGATCGGCCACTGAAGCTTTCTTT. Its translation: CASRWDRGSATEAFF. The entire variable domain, with the rest obtained from reference TRBV19 and TRBJ1-1, is as follows: DGGITQSPKYLFRKEGQNVTLSCEQNLNHDAMYWYRQDPGQGLRLIYYSQIVNDFQKGDIAEGYSVSREKKESFPLTVTSAQKNPTAFYLCASRWDRGSATEAFFGQGTRLTVV.

The chain joins TRBV10-2 to TRBJ2-7; 12 bases map to TRBD2. The germline gives CDR1 WSHSY, CDR2 SAAADI. CDR3 length equals 15 residues. J was trimmed by 1 base and V by 6 bases; bases with no gene match: 4. The CDR3 DNA follows: TGCGCCAGCAGCGCTAGCGGGAGGGGGTCCTACGAGCAGTACTTC. Translated: CASSASGRGSYEQYF.

This chain connects TRBV9 to TRBJ1-5; D gene ambiguous. V was clipped by 0 bases and J by 1 base, with 5 bases between them. This CDR3 is built from 14 residues. Per germline, CDR1 SGDLS and CDR2 YYNGEE. CDR3 residues: CASSVGGSNQPQHF. Here the CDR3 DNA reads TGTGCCAGCAGCGTAGGAGGAAGCAATCAGCCCCAGCATTTT.

To note about this clone: A read error may produce the germline difference seen at one junction end. The chain employs TRBV6-5 and TRBJ1-2, with D hard to call. The germline V gene encodes CDR1 MNHEY and CDR2 SVGAGI. The CDR3 is made up of 14 amino acids. The CDR3: CASGYSPYRDGYTF. CDR3 nucleotides: TGTGCCAGCGGTTACAGCCCATATCGCGATGGCTACACCTTC.

The CDR3 reads CASSLLTGSNYGYTF. CDR3 DNA: TGTGCCAGCAGTTTATTAACAGGATCAAACTATGGCTACACCTTC. This chain links TRBV28 with TRBJ1-2, with D perhaps matching TRBD1 (5 bases). Germline CDR1 and CDR2: MDHEN and SYDVKM. The CDR3 length is 15 residues. The V end lost 1 base, the J end lost 2 bases, and 11 bases lay between the germline ends.